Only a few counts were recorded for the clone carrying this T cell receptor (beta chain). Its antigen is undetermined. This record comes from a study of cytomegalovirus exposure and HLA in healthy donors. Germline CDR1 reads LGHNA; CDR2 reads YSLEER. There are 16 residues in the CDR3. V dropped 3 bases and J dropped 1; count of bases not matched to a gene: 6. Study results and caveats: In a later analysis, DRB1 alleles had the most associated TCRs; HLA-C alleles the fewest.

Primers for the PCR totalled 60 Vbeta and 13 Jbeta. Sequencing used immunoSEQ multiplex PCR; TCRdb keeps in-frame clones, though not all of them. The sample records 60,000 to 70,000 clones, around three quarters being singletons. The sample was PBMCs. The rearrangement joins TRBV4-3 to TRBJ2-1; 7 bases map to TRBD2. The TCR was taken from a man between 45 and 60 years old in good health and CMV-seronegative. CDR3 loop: CASSHFNSGSYNEQFF. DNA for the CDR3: TGCGCCAGCAGCCATTTCAATAGCGGGTCCTACAATGAGCAGTTCTTC.